The source of this T cell receptor beta chain is a study of shared clonotypes between healthy human individuals. In replicate PCRs of sorted subsets, roughly 200 ng DNA, tens of thousands of T cell genomes, was used. Profiled with immunoSEQ multiplex PCR; TCRdb holds only in-frame clones, not every one. The sample yields a few million clones, more than 80% seen once. CDR1 is SGHNT, CDR2 YYREEE, per germline (reference sequence). The CDR3 is 12 residues long. V lost 0 bases to trimming and J lost 7 bases, with 5 bases between them. Healthy and HIV-negative, the adult donors had no recent acute infections or vaccinations. Notes on the study in general: Estimated richness was generally greater in naive than memory subsets. Among a few donors, about 5% of naive CD4 clonotypes were found in common.

To note about this clone: What it binds is unknown.

The rearrangement links TRBV5-4 to TRBJ2-1; D is uncertain. The TCR was taken from a man younger than 30 in good health. The specimen was naive CD4+ T cells sorted from blood. Stated subset: CD45RA+ positively selected. Here the CDR3 DNA reads TGTGCCAGCAGCTTGGACTTTAATGAGCAGTTCTTC. Amino acid sequence: CASSLDFNEQFF.